Presented here are 19 T cell receptor beta chains from one specimen sequenced in a study of T-cell reconstitution after alpha-beta-depleted transplantation in children. Researchers prepared the TCRbeta library using unique molecular identifiers, the study reports. TCRdb reprocessed the PCR reads via MiXCR and lists one record per CDR3 protein. The sample has a few hundred thousand distinct CDR3 sequences, over 20% seen once. The specimen comprised PBMCs, sampled before TCRalphabeta/CD19-depleted stem cell transplant. The origin of the receptors is a boy under two years old with Wiskott-Aldrich syndrome, due to receive a stem cell transplant.

The table lists this clonotype with a few counts. The V and J genes are TRBV5-1 and TRBJ2-7; 10 bases align to TRBD1. Germline loops: CDR1 SGHRS, CDR2 YFSETQ. The J segment lost 5 bases and the V segment lost 4 bases, leaving 6 bases of the junction unmatched. The CDR3 extends over 14 amino acids. The CDR3, as DNA: TGCGCCAGCAGCCCCGGACAGGGGGACGACGAGCAGTACTTC. It codes for CASSPGQGDDEQYF.

In its sample, this clonotype was seen a few times. The chain combines TRBV18 with TRBJ1-1; no reliable D call. Trimming removed 2 bases at V and 1 base at J, with 5 bases between. The CDR3 extends over 13 amino acids. Germline V gene lookup returns CDR1 KGHSH and CDR2 LQKENI. CDR3 bases: TGTGCCAGCTCACCAGATCAGAACACTGAAGCTTTCTTT. Translating it yields CASSPDQNTEAFF.

The gene calls are TRBV5-1 and TRBJ2-1; the match to TRBD2 covers 10 bases. Trimming cost V 0 bases and J 5 bases; bases outside gene matches: 5. CDR3 length: 16 amino acids. CDR1 and CDR2 (germline): SGHRS, YFSETQ. CDR3 bases: TGCGCCAGCAGCTTGGGCCCTAGCGGGGGAAACAATGAGCAGTTCTTC. It translates to CASSLGPSGGNNEQFF.

The CDR3 protein is CSAREASGRTSYNEQFF. The CDR3, as DNA: TGCAGTGCTAGAGAGGCTAGCGGGCGTACTTCCTACAATGAGCAGTTCTTC. The chain couples TRBV20-1 to TRBJ2-1, with 8 bases lining up with TRBD2. The CDR3 runs 17 residues. Per germline, CDR1 DFQATT and CDR2 SNEGSKA (reference sequence). With 0 bases clipped from V and 1 base from J, the junction kept 8 bases outside the gene matches.

Details on this clonotype: The junction and the germline gene differ at one end; a read error may be behind it. The rearrangement joins TRBV6-1 to TRBJ2-7, with 7 bases lining up with TRBD1. CDR1 and CDR2 (germline): MNHNS, SASEGT. This CDR3 contains 14 residues. This CDR3 reads CANLTGVIYYEQSF. CDR3 coding DNA: TGTGCCAACCTAACAGGGGTTATTTACTACGAGCAGTCCTTC.

A remark on this clonotype: A read error may explain this, as a much larger clone is one base away. This chain connects TRBV7-8 to TRBJ2-7; 9 bases map to TRBD1. V gave up 2 bases and J gave up 4 bases; unmatched junction bases: 3. CDR1 SGHVS and CDR2 FQNEAQ come from the germline V gene. CDR3 size: 14 residues. CDR3 sequence (DNA): TGTGCCAGCAGCTTACGGGACAGGGAGTACGAGCAGTACTTC. This sequence encodes CASSLRDREYEQYF.

This clonotype occurred a few times. The chain uses TRBV10-3 and TRBJ1-1, with 7 bases fitting TRBD1. CDR3 length: 14 amino acids. Germline CDR1 reads ENHRY; CDR2 reads SYGVKD. V was clipped by 7 bases and J by 4 bases; unmatched bases: 9. The CDR3 reads CAITADRAGTEAFF. CDR3 nucleotide sequence: TGTGCCATCACCGCAGACAGGGCGGGCACTGAAGCTTTCTTT.

This clonotype appeared a few times. A read error may produce the germline difference seen at one junction end. This rearrangement joins TRBV28 to TRBJ2-1; 8 nucleotides match TRBD1. CDR3 size: 14 residues. Germline assignment: CDR1 MDHEN and CDR2 SYDVKM. As DNA, the CDR3 is TGTGCCATCCACGACAGGGGCCTTTTCAATGACCAGTTCTTC. The encoded protein is CAIHDRGLFNDQFF.

This clonotype has just a few counts. The chain uses TRBV20-1 and TRBJ2-3; the D call may be TRBD1 or TRBD2 (7 bases each). V lost 0 bases and J 4 bases, leaving 17 bases between the germline ends. The germline V gene encodes CDR1 DFQATT and CDR2 SNEGSKA (reference sequence). The CDR3 is made up of 16 amino acids. The CDR3 nucleotides read TGCAGTGCTAGAGATCAGGGGGGGGAATGCGCAGATACGCAGTATTTT. Amino acids: CSARDQGGECADTQYF.

The J gene is TRBJ2-5, the V gene TRBV5-1; no firm D call. Germline values: CDR1 SGHRS, CDR2 YFSETQ. V lost 4 bases and J lost 1, with 11 bases in between. The CDR3 totals 14 residues. In DNA, the CDR3 is TGCGCCAGCAGCGGGCGGCGGCCCCAAGAGACCCAGTACTTC. Translated, it gives CASSGRRPQETQYF.

The CDR3 reads CASPAGGTDTQYF. The DNA of the CDR3 is TGTGCCAGTCCGGCGGGAGGCACAGATACGCAGTATTTT. The V and J genes are TRBV28 and TRBJ2-3; 7 bases line up with TRBD2. Per the germline V gene, CDR1 is MDHEN and CDR2 is SYDVKM. This CDR3 is built from 13 residues. V was clipped by 9 bases and J by 1 base; unmatched bases: 4.

A few counts support this clonotype. This chain links TRBV4-1 with TRBJ1-6; TRBD1 matches at 8 bases. J gave up 10 bases and V 3 bases, and 11 bases lay outside the gene matches. The CDR3 has 16 residues. The germline CDR1 and CDR2 sequences are MGHRA and YSYEKL. In DNA form, the CDR3 reads TGCGCCAGCAGCCACCTGACCGGGACAGGAGGCTCACCCCTCCACTTT. Translated, it gives CASSHLTGTGGSPLHF.

The chain joins TRBV6-5 to TRBJ1-6; D is ambiguous. This CDR3 has 18 residues. The V and J ends lost 2 bases and 0 bases respectively, with 14 bases between them. Germline V gene data show CDR1 as MNHEY and CDR2 as SVGAGI. The CDR3 here is CASSYDRRKSSYNSPLHF. CDR3 bases: TGTGCCAGCAGTTACGATCGGCGGAAAAGCTCCTATAATTCACCCCTCCACTTT.

The CDR3 here is CASEGGRPYEQYF. The CDR3 region has the DNA TGTGCCAGCGAGGGTGGACGCCCCTACGAGCAGTACTTC. The chain couples TRBV28 to TRBJ2-7, with D possibly being TRBD2 (5 bases). Trimming took off 8 bases at V and 2 bases at J, with 13 bases between the two ends. The CDR3 extends over 13 amino acids. Looked up from germline, CDR1 is MDHEN and CDR2 is SYDVKM.

The chain carries TRBV24-1 and TRBJ2-1, with 13 bases lining up with TRBD2. The germline V gene encodes CDR1 KGHDR and CDR2 SFDVKD. V lost 3 bases and J lost 0; bases outside the gene matches: 7. There are 19 residues in the CDR3. The CDR3 nucleotides are TGTGCCACCAGTGATCCGGGACTAGCGGGAACAGCCTCCTACAATGAGCAGTTCTTC. As protein: CATSDPGLAGTASYNEQFF.

The CDR3 loop is CASSLGPGTLTLGYTF. The DNA of the CDR3 is TGCGCCAGCAGCTTGGGACCCGGGACCCTAACCCTTGGCTACACCTTC. The chain joins TRBV5-1 to TRBJ1-2; TRBD1 might be the D (5 bases). The ends were cut back, 0 bases at V and 7 bases at J, with 19 bases in the middle. The CDR3 spans 16 residues. Germline CDR1 SGHRS, CDR2 YFSETQ.

This clonotype has more than one count but fewer than ten. V gene TRBV9 combines with J gene TRBJ2-1; TRBD2 is a possible D gene (5 bases). Between the trimmed V and J ends, which lost 4 bases and 0 bases, there was a span of 14 bases. Germline V gives CDR1 SGDLS, CDR2 YYNGEE. CDR3 length equals 16 residues. CDR3: CASSPRGANSYNEQFF. CDR3 nucleotide sequence: TGTGCCAGCAGCCCCCGGGGAGCGAACTCCTACAATGAGCAGTTCTTC. Full variable domain (remainder filled in from reference TRBV9 and TRBJ2-1): DSGVTQTPKHLITATGQRVTLRCSPRSGDLSVYWYQQSLDQGLQFLIQYYNGEERAKGNILERFSAQQFPDLHSELNLSSLELGDSALYFCASSPRGANSYNEQFFGPGTRLTVL.

The chain carries TRBV5-1 and TRBJ2-7, with D possibly TRBD2 on 6 matching bases. CDR3 size: 16 residues. Trimming took 4 bases from V and 0 from J, leaving 17 bases between them. Germline loops: CDR1 SGHRS, CDR2 YFSETQ. The CDR3 reads CASSPNGSPSSYEQYF. DNA for the CDR3: TGCGCCAGCAGCCCGAACGGGAGCCCAAGCTCCTACGAGCAGTACTTC.

The chain joins TRBV5-1 to TRBJ2-3, with 7 nucleotides matching TRBD2. This CDR3 is built from 17 residues. V trimming: 0 bases; J trimming: 2 bases; junction bases outside the gene matches: 9. Germline V lookup: CDR1 SGHRS, CDR2 YFSETQ. CDR3 nucleotides: TGCGCCAGCAGCTTGGCTAGTAGCGGGCCCACCACAGATACGCAGTATTTT. Residues: CASSLASSGPTTDTQYF.